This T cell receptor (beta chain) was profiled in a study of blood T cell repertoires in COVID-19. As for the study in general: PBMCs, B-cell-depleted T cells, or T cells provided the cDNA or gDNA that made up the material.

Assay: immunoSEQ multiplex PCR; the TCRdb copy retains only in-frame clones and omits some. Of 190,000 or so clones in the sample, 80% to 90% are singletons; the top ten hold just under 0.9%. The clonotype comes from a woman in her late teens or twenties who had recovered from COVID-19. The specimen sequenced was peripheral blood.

The CDR3 reads CASSRQGLTEAFF. The CDR3 DNA is TGTGCCAGCAGTCGTCAGGGGTTAACTGAAGCTTTCTTT. This chain links TRBV2 with TRBJ1-1, with a tentative D call TRBD1 (6 bases). The CDR3 spans 13 residues. CDR1 is SNHLY, CDR2 FYNNEI, per germline. V was trimmed by 5 bases and J by 5 bases, leaving 12 bases between them.